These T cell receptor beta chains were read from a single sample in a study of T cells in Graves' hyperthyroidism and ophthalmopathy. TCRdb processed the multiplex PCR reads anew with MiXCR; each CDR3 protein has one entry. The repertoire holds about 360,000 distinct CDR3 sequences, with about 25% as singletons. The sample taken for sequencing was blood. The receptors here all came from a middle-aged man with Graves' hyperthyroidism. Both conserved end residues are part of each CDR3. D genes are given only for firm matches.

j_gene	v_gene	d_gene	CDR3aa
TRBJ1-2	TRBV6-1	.	CASRRTMRDSMRGYTF
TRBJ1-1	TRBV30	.	CAWIGYEAFF
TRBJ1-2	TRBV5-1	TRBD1	CASNPVTGGHGYTF
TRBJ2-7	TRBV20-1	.	CSAMDGGFGEQYF
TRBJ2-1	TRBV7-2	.	CASSFPGRSNEQFF
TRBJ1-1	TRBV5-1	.	CASSAEEVLNTEAFF
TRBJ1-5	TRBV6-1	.	CASSELAARGQPQHF
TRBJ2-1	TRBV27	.	CASSPSGLTSYNEQFF
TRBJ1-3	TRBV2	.	CASAAQAPNTIYF
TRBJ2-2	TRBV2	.	CASSPDRGLGTGELFF
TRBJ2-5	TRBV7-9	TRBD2	CASSLSSGRGETQYF
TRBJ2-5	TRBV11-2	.	CASSLGQTRQETQYF
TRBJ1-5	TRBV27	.	CASSYSPRQPQHF
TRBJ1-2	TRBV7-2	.	CASSENWDGYTF
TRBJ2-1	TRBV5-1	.	CASSLPGREQFF
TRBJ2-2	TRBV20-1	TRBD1	CSARDRGTGELFF
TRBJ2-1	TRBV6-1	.	CASSEDPTYGEQFF
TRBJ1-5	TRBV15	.	CATQGGSNQPQHF
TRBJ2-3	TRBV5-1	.	CASSSDKITDTQYF
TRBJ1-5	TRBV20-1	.	CSATGAPTLQPQHF
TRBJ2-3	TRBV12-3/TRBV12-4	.	CASSARTLSADTQYF
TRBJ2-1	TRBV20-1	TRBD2	CSARTSGLNNEQFF
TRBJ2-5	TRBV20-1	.	CSARDIGETQYF
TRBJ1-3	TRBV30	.	CAWKGGNGASSGNTIYF
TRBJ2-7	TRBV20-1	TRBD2	CSARPAGLPLYEQYF
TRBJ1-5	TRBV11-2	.	CASSIGLQGFSNQPQHF
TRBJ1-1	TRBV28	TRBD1	CASSSPGTGIEAFF
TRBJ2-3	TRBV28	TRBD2	CASKAGLPGWTQYF
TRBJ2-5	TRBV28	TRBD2	CASSPPLMGEGHYF
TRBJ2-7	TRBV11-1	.	CASSSRRTYEQYF
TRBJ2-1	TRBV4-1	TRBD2	CASSQEVASGMNNEQFF
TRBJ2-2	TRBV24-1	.	CATGAPNTGELFF
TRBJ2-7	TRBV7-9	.	CASSLGVVHEQYF
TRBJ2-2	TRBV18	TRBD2	CASSPPGTSYTGELFF
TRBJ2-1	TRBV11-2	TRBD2	CASSLELAGVNEQFF
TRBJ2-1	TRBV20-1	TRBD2	CSAREGGQNEQFF
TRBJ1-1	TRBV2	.	CASSAFHRASEAFF
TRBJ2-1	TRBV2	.	CASSETVWGKFF
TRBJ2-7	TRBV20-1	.	CSVPNRAAYEQYF
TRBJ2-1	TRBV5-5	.	CASSLGAAGDYNEQFF
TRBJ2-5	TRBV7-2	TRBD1	CASSPGTVPRETQYF
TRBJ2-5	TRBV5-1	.	CASSSEYQETQYF
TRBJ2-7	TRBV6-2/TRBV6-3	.	CASSFGTNEQYF
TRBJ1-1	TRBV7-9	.	CASSFPGAGTEAFF
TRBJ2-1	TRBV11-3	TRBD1	CASSPGQGSDEQFF
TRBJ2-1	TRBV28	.	CASSYGEVNEQFF
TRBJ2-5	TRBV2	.	CASTLSRETQYF
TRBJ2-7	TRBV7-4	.	CASSFSCREQYF
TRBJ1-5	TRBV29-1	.	CSVYSNQPQHF
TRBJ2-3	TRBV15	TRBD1	CATSRGQGSDTQYF
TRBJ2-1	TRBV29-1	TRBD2	CSVDPSGRASNEQFF
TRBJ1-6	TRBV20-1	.	CSAIERWNSPLHF
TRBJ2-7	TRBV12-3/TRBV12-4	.	CASSPWGPSYEQYF
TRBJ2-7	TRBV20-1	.	CSATTGEPLEEQYF
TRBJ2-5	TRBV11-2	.	CASSLSVVRAGQETQYF
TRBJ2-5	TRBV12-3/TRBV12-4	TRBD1	CASSLAGGGLIETQYF